One and the same sample provided the 13 T cell receptor beta chains below, sequenced in a study of blood T cell repertoires in COVID-19. TCRdb's copy holds only in-frame clones and misses some; the assay was immunoSEQ multiplex PCR. The sample lists about 360,000 clones; 86% were seen once. Specimen: peripheral blood. The receptors stem from a woman aged 60-75 years with COVID-19, enrolled during active disease.

In nucleotides, the CDR3 is TGTGCCAGCACCCGGGACATTTATAATTCACCCCTCCACTTT. Translating it yields CASTRDIYNSPLHF. The rearrangement links TRBV6-5 to TRBJ1-6, with a tentative D call TRBD1 (6 bases). Looked up from germline, CDR1 is MNHEY and CDR2 is SVGAGI. The CDR3 is 14 amino acids. Trimming left V 7 bases short and J 4 bases short, with 11 bases between.

This chain connects TRBV18 to TRBJ1-5; 7 bases line up with TRBD1. The germline V gene has CDR1 KGHSH and CDR2 LQKENI. V was clipped by 2 bases and J by 5 bases; unmatched bases: 9. CDR3 length: 16 residues. CDR3 bases: TGTGCCAGCTCACCAGGCGGGACAGAACGTCATCAGCCCCAGCATTTT. Encoded protein: CASSPGGTERHQPQHF.

The V and J genes are TRBV5-1 and TRBJ2-6; 7 positions match TRBD1. Germline-derived CDR1 and CDR2 are SGHRS and YFSETQ. V dropped 2 bases and J dropped 0; count of bases not matched to a gene: 8. The CDR3 sequence is 18 residues long. The CDR3 protein is CASSFDRVLPSGANVLTF. The CDR3 DNA is TGCGCCAGCAGCTTTGACAGGGTTTTACCCTCTGGGGCCAACGTCCTGACTTTC.

This chain connects TRBV6-1 to TRBJ2-2, with a weak D call TRBD1 (5 bases). V gave up 1 base and J gave up 2 bases, with 8 bases separating them. The germline V gene has CDR1 MNHNS and CDR2 SASEGT. The CDR3 sequence is 15 residues long. CDR3 region: CASSEVRGNTGELFF. CDR3 nucleotides: TGTGCCAGCAGTGAAGTAAGGGGCAACACCGGGGAGCTGTTTTTT.

About this clone itself: This specimen includes other DNA sequences encoding the same CDR3. The V gene is TRBV6-5, the J gene TRBJ1-2, with 7 bases identical to TRBD1. The germline CDR1 and CDR2 sequences are MNHEY and SVGAGI. V lost 0 bases, J lost 4 bases, and 2 bases stayed unmatched. The length of the CDR3 is 14 residues. This chain's CDR3 is CASSYSGQSYGYTF. For the CDR3, the DNA is TGTGCCAGCAGTTACTCGGGACAGTCCTATGGCTACACCTTC.

CDR3 residues: CASSLSSQVNTDTQYF. In DNA form, the CDR3 reads TGTGCCAGCAGTTTATCCAGCCAGGTAAACACAGATACGCAGTATTTT. The V call is TRBV27, the J call TRBJ2-3; D gene unclear. The germline V and J ends were trimmed by 0 bases and 2 bases, with 12 bases remaining between them. Germline lookup yields CDR1 MNHEY and CDR2 SMNVEV (reference sequence). This CDR3 is built from 16 residues.

This rearrangement joins TRBV7-3 to TRBJ2-1; 12 nucleotides agree with TRBD1. The CDR3 has 22 residues. Germline V gives CDR1 SGHTA, CDR2 FQGTGA. V trimming: 3 bases; J trimming: 6 bases; junction bases outside the gene matches: 24. DNA for the CDR3: TGTGCCAGCAGCTTCCCACACCCCGGGACAGGGGGCAATGACGTTTCCCCCAATGAGCAGTTCTTC. It specifies CASSFPHPGTGGNDVSPNEQFF.

This clone was seen a handful of times. The chain joins TRBV15 to TRBJ2-2; D might be TRBD1 (5 bases). V gave up 7 bases and J gave up 3 bases, with 12 bases separating them. This CDR3 has 14 amino acids. CDR1 and CDR2 from the germline V gene are LNHNV and YYDKDF (reference sequence). The CDR3: CATNQGRDTGELFF. The CDR3 nucleotides are TGTGCCACCAACCAGGGTAGGGACACCGGGGAGCTGTTTTTT.

The chain employs TRBV6-5 and TRBJ1-1, with TRBD1 as a possible D gene (5 bases). The CDR3 sequence is 12 residues long. The V end was cut by 2 bases, the J end by 7 bases, with 8 bases between. Germline V gene data show CDR1 as MNHEY and CDR2 as SVGAGI. CDR3 in DNA: TGTGCCAGCAGTTACCGGGGGGATGAAGCTTTCTTT. It translates to CASSYRGDEAFF.

This clone was detected once. V usage is TRBV5-1 and J usage is TRBJ2-7; 9 bases align to TRBD1. CDR1 is SGHRS and CDR2 is YFSETQ in the germline V gene. V lost 7 bases to trimming and J lost 5 bases; unmatched junction nucleotides: 10. The CDR3 has 14 residues. In DNA form, the CDR3 reads TGCGCCAGCTACCCGGGACAGGGAAACCACGAGCAGTACTTC. Its protein is CASYPGQGNHEQYF. The full variable domain, with the rest looked up from reference TRBV5-1 and TRBJ2-7, is KAGVTQTPRYLIKTRGQQVTLSCSPISGHRSVSWYQQTPGQGLQFLFEYFSETQRNKGNFPGRFSGRQFSNSRSEMNVSTLELGDSALYLCASYPGQGNHEQYFGPGTRLTVT.

This sequence joins TRBV7-9 and TRBJ2-3; 7 nucleotides align to TRBD2. With V trimmed by 2 bases and J by 4 bases, 6 bases remained unmatched. CDR1 and CDR2 from the germline V gene are SEHNR and FQNEAQ (reference sequence). The CDR3 covers 15 residues. Here the CDR3 DNA reads TGTGCCAGCAGCTTATCCAAGGGAGGGGCAGATACGCAGTATTTT. It yields the protein CASSLSKGGADTQYF.

The chain employs TRBV6-5 and TRBJ1-1; D remains unclear. The CDR3 is 16 amino acids. The V and J ends lost 2 bases and 0 bases respectively, with 13 bases between them. CDR1 is MNHEY, CDR2 SVGAGI, per germline. Written as DNA, the CDR3 is TGTGCCAGCAGTTACGGAGGACGGTTTATGAACACTGAAGCTTTCTTT. This translates into CASSYGGRFMNTEAFF.

The V gene is TRBV29-1, the J gene TRBJ2-4, with D perhaps TRBD2 (6 bases). V lost 7 bases and J 9 bases, leaving 22 bases between the germline ends. Germline CDR1 is SQVTM and CDR2 is ANQGSEA. CDR3 length: 14 residues. CDR3 in amino acids: CSASLLRGSSIQYF. The CDR3 nucleotides read TGCAGCGCCTCCCTATTACGGGGGAGTAGCATTCAGTACTTC.